Listed below are T cell receptor beta chains from one sample, sequenced in a study of early T cells in non-severe SARS-CoV-2 infection. TCRdb recomputed calls from the 5' RACE reads with MiXCR, one row per CDR3 protein. The sample yields about 49,000 distinct CDR3 sequences, about 10% seen once. The sample comprised whole blood. The receptors come from an adult who was a healthcare worker with PCR-confirmed SARS-CoV-2 infection or an uninfected control (not recorded which). Each CDR3 is given without its conserved first and last residue. Fields, in order: D gene, V gene, CDR3 protein. The D gene is left open where the match is weak.

TRBD2	TRBV7-9	ASSPGLAGGSNTGELF
NA	TRBV5-4	ASSLVGAGANVLT
NA	TRBV7-2	ASSLLEWPTPYNEQF
TRBD2	TRBV19	ASSTSGLGEQY
NA	TRBV28	ASSLLGTVGEQY
NA	TRBV24-1	ATSVRYNEQF
NA	TRBV2	ASRGDKNIQY
NA	TRBV5-1	ASSLGAELYEQY
NA	TRBV25-1	ASSEDRVNSYNSPLH
TRBD1	TRBV7-3	ASSQRQGPYNEQF
NA	TRBV20-1	SARGDRRNEQY
TRBD1	TRBV12-3/TRBV12-4	ASSYSPGQGATEAF
TRBD2	TRBV7-8	ASSHWTSKETQY
TRBD1	TRBV11-2	ASSHGTGTYEQY
NA	TRBV7-3	ASSRYLAVSTLEQY
NA	TRBV7-2	ASSPIDPNTEAF
TRBD1	TRBV27	ASSLRQGQTYEQY
NA	TRBV25-1	ASSAPLPQETQY
NA	TRBV7-3	ASSLGSEGNTIY
NA	TRBV7-8	ASSFAGAWGAEAF
NA	TRBV30	AWSVLQGLYGYT
TRBD1	TRBV29-1	SADRGPGTEAF